These 32 T cell receptor beta chains originate from one sample sequenced in a study of shared clonotypes between healthy human individuals (TCRdb year 2020). The library was prepared using the immunoSEQ multiplex PCR assay. In TCRdb, the immuneACCESS table is reduced to in-frame sequences with V and J assigned. These tables do not hold every clone; where another copy was compared, an unresolved V gene accounts for under half, and the others remain unexplained. The sample table records about 480,000 clones; 60% to 80% of these occur just once. Roughly an eighth of the sample belongs to the ten largest clones. The specimen sequenced was PBMCs. The source is a woman between 35 and 50 years old in good health. Some clones in this sample may be carry-over from other donors' samples.

The gene calls are TRBV30 and TRBJ1-6; D is possibly TRBD1 (5 bases). Germline V gene sequence: CDR1 GTSNPN, CDR2 SVGIG (reference sequence). V shed 4 bases and J shed 11 bases, with 15 bases lying between them. The CDR3 length is 13 residues. Here the CDR3 DNA reads TGTGCCTGGACCGCCGGGGGGGAAGCACCCCTCCACTTT. Amino acid sequence: CAWTAGGEAPLHF.

This clone was counted only a few times. The chain combines TRBV29-1 with TRBJ2-3; no clear D gene. This CDR3 has 12 residues. Germline V CDR1 and CDR2: SQVTM, ANQGSEA. Trimming took off 3 bases at V and 6 bases at J, with 10 bases between the two ends. CDR3 nucleotides: TGCAGCGTTGATGAACCGCGGGATACGCAGTATTTT. Its translation: CSVDEPRDTQYF.

Turning to this clone: A read error is the likely source, as a far larger clone sits one nucleotide away. The rearrangement uses TRBV7-6 and TRBJ2-7; D remains unclear. The CDR3 loop spans 14 amino acids. CDR1 is SGHVS and CDR2 is FNYEAQ in the germline V gene. Here the CDR3 DNA reads TGTGCCAGCAGCTTAGGCCGGAGCTCCTACGGGCAGTACTTC. Its protein product is CASSLGRSSYGQYF.

This clone was found many times. The V and J genes are TRBV11-2 and TRBJ2-5; 9 bases line up with TRBD2. With the DNA end fitting TRBJ2-7 better, the J assignment may be wrong. From germline, CDR1 is SGHAT and CDR2 FQNNGV. CDR3 length: 13 residues. This chain's CDR3 is CASGGRAISEQYF. The CDR3, as DNA: TGTGCCAGCGGCGGGAGGGCCATCAGCGAGCAGTACTTC.

With respect to this clone: Other nucleotide sequences in the sample specify the same CDR3. The chain carries TRBV28 and TRBJ2-2; D remains unclear. CDR3 length equals 13 residues. Germline assignment: CDR1 MDHEN and CDR2 SYDVKM. Trimming took 2 bases from V and 4 from J, leaving 5 bases between them. In DNA, the CDR3 is TGTGCCAGCAGTTTAGAATCCACCGGGGAGCTGTTTTTT. Translated, it gives CASSLESTGELFF.

The J gene is TRBJ1-1, the V gene TRBV7-9; 8 bases agree with TRBD1. CDR3 size: 14 residues. V shed 4 bases, J shed 4 bases, and the junction held 5 bases outside the gene matches. The V gene's germline CDR1 is SEHNR and CDR2 FQNEAQ (reference sequence). This CDR3 reads CASSSQGAGTEAFF. For the CDR3, the DNA is TGTGCCAGCAGCTCCCAGGGGGCGGGCACTGAAGCTTTCTTT.

The V call is TRBV28, the J call TRBJ1-2; 7 nucleotides agree with TRBD1. CDR3 length: 13 amino acids. V lost 5 bases to trimming and J lost 5 bases; unmatched junction nucleotides: 5. Germline V gives CDR1 MDHEN, CDR2 SYDVKM. CDR3 sequence reads: CASSPGTDYGYTF. CDR3 nucleotide sequence: TGTGCCAGCAGTCCGGGGACAGATTATGGCTACACCTTC.

The J gene is TRBJ2-7, the V gene TRBV4-1, with 10 positions matching TRBD2. This CDR3 is 17 amino acids long. Germline CDR1 MGHRA, CDR2 YSYEKL. The V gene end was trimmed by 1 base and the J gene end by 4 bases; junction bases not matched to a gene: 10. The CDR3 DNA reads TGCGCCAGCAGCCAAGGCTTTTCTAGCGGGAGTAGTTACGAGCAGTACTTC. As protein: CASSQGFSSGSSYEQYF.

This chain connects TRBV10-1 to TRBJ2-5; a weak D match, TRBD1 (6 bases). The J call may be faulty, since TRBJ2-7 better matches the DNA end. This CDR3 is 15 amino acids long. Germline CDR1 WNHNN, CDR2 SYGVQD (reference sequence). The chain's CDR3 is CASRKQGPLISEQYF. As DNA, the CDR3 is TGCGCCAGCAGGAAACAGGGCCCCCTAATATCCGAGCAGTACTTC.

The chain employs TRBV27 and TRBJ2-7; 11 bases fit TRBD1. Germline CDR1 MNHEY, CDR2 SMNVEV (reference sequence). Trimming at V came to 5 bases and at J to 7 bases, leaving 7 bases not matched to a gene. This CDR3 spans 14 amino acids. The CDR3 spells CASSLGQGALEQYF. In DNA form, the CDR3 reads TGTGCCAGCAGTCTTGGACAGGGGGCGCTTGAGCAGTACTTC.

CDR3 region: CASSPAWSYEQYF. The CDR3 coding sequence is TGTGCCAGCAGCCCCGCTTGGTCCTACGAGCAGTACTTC. This chain joins TRBV7-9 and TRBJ2-7; no reliable D call. Trimming shortened V by 5 bases and J by 1 base, and 9 bases separated the two germline ends. The CDR3 spans 13 residues. The germline V gene has CDR1 SEHNR and CDR2 FQNEAQ (reference sequence).

As concerns this clone: A junction end diverges from the germline sequence, so it may reflect a read error. This rearrangement joins TRBV27 to TRBJ2-1; D not resolved. In germline, CDR1 is MNHEY, CDR2 SMNVEV (reference sequence). The CDR3 is 13 amino acids. CDR3 bases: TGTGCCAGCAGGAGGAGTGGCTACAATGGGCAGTTCTTC. This sequence encodes CASRRSGYNGQFF.

The chain employs TRBV9 and TRBJ1-3; D call uncertain. CDR3 length: 15 amino acids. With 1 base removed from V and 2 bases from J, the gap between germline ends came to 10 bases. Looked up from germline, CDR1 is SGDLS and CDR2 is YYNGEE. The CDR3 loop is CASSVIGRAGNTIYF. CDR3 DNA sequence: TGTGCCAGCAGCGTAATTGGGAGGGCTGGAAACACCATATATTTT.

This clone was counted ten times or more. This chain links TRBV6-1 with TRBJ2-1, with 11 bases matching TRBD2. CDR1 and CDR2 from the germline V gene are MNHNS and SASEGT. V was pared by 9 bases and J by 5 bases, with 3 bases of the junction left unmatched. This CDR3 region has 13 residues. CDR3 bases: TGTGCCAGTAGCGGGAGGGCCCACAATGAGCAGTTCTTC. Its translation: CASSGRAHNEQFF.

The chain couples TRBV27 to TRBJ2-5; 9 positions match TRBD1. V trimming: 5 bases; J trimming: 9 bases; junction bases outside the gene matches: 13. The length of the CDR3 is 15 residues. Germline V CDR1 and CDR2: MNHEY, SMNVEV (reference sequence). The CDR3 coding sequence is TGTGCCAGCAGTGAGGGACAGGGTATCGGTGAGCCCCAGTACTTC. This sequence encodes CASSEGQGIGEPQYF.

The V gene is TRBV7-2, the J gene TRBJ2-1; no clear D. Deletions cut 5 bases from V and 6 bases from J, with 5 bases between. This CDR3 comprises 11 residues. CDR1 SGHTA and CDR2 FQGNSA come from the germline V gene. The CDR3 loop reads CASSLSNEQFF. CDR3 DNA: TGTGCCAGCAGCCTCAGCAATGAGCAGTTCTTC.

A note on this clone: Sequence at one end of the junction differs from germline and may be a read error. The V gene is TRBV2, the J gene TRBJ2-7; 8 nucleotides match TRBD2. The CDR3 extends over 13 amino acids. The germline CDR1 and CDR2 sequences are SNHLY and FYNNEI. Written as DNA, the CDR3 is TGTGCCAGCAGTCGCCTCCCCACTAGCGGCCCACACTTC. Translated: CASSRLPTSGPHF.

This rearrangement joins TRBV29-1 to TRBJ2-5; 9 nucleotides agree with TRBD1. V was pared by 7 bases and J by 5 bases, with 8 bases of the junction left unmatched. Germline V lookup: CDR1 SQVTM, CDR2 ANQGSEA. This CDR3 spans 13 amino acids. The CDR3 nucleotides read TGCAGCGCGAGGGACAGGGTAAAGGAGACCCAGTACTTC. Translation: CSARDRVKETQYF.

CDR3 sequence: CASSPRGGAEKLFF. CDR3 bases: TGTGCCAGCAGTCCCCGAGGGGGGGCTGAAAAACTGTTTTTT. This chain links TRBV7-2 with TRBJ1-4; the D gene is possibly TRBD1 (6 bases). The CDR3 runs to 14 residues. Germline-derived CDR1 and CDR2 are SGHTA and FQGNSA. V was cut by 6 bases and J by 7 bases, with 15 bases left in between.

About this clone itself: A much larger clone differs from this one at a single base, so this may be a read error. The same CDR3 also results from other DNA sequences found in this sample. The CDR3 region has the DNA TGTGCCTGGAGTATAGTAGCGGGGGACGGTGGGGAGCTGTTCTTT. It codes for CAWSIVAGDGGELFF. V gene TRBV30 combines with J gene TRBJ2-2; TRBD2 aligns across 9 bases. The CDR3 runs 15 residues. Germline values: CDR1 GTSNPN, CDR2 SVGIG (reference sequence).

The chain recombines TRBV11-2 with TRBJ2-7; D remains unclear. V dropped 6 bases and J dropped 0 bases, with 9 bases sitting between them. This CDR3 spans 13 amino acids. Germline-derived CDR1 and CDR2 are SGHAT and FQNNGV. CDR3: CASRSYSSYEQYF. In DNA, the CDR3 is TGTGCCAGCAGATCCTACTCCTCCTACGAGCAGTACTTC.

The rearrangement uses TRBV19 and TRBJ1-5; D is unclear. This CDR3 comprises 14 residues. The germline V and J ends were trimmed by 3 bases and 4 bases, with 10 bases remaining between them. Germline CDR1 and CDR2: LNHDA and SQIVND (reference sequence). The CDR3 reads CASSIAVSNQPQHF. CDR3 sequence (DNA): TGTGCCAGTAGTATTGCCGTGAGTAATCAGCCCCAGCATTTT.

V gene TRBV5-1 combines with J gene TRBJ2-2; TRBD1 matches at 7 bases. This CDR3 spans 15 amino acids. Germline V CDR1 and CDR2: SGHRS, YFSETQ. V trimming: 4 bases; J trimming: 4 bases; junction bases outside the gene matches: 7. As DNA, the CDR3 is TGCGCCAGCAGCAGAGACAGGGCTGGCACCGGGGAGCTGTTTTTT. Its protein is CASSRDRAGTGELFF.

V is TRBV7-2 and J is TRBJ1-1; 7 bases agree with TRBD1. J gave up 6 bases and V 9 bases, and 10 bases lay outside the gene matches. CDR1 and CDR2 (germline): SGHTA, FQGNSA. The CDR3 is 13 residues long. The CDR3 DNA reads TGTGCCAGTCGAGCCAGGGGGATCGCTGAAGCTTTCTTT. Protein: CASRARGIAEAFF. Full variable domain (outside the CDR3, taken from reference TRBV7-2 and TRBJ1-1): GAGVSQSPSNKVTEKGKDVELRCDPISGHTALYWYRQSLGQGLEFLIYFQGNSAPDKSGLPSDRFSAERTGGSVSTLTIQRTQQEDSAVYLCASRARGIAEAFFGQGTRLTVV.

The rearrangement links TRBV6-6 to TRBJ1-4; the match to TRBD1 covers 7 bases. The junction had 9 bases not matched to a gene; V was cut back by 6 bases and J by 8 bases. The CDR3 loop spans 14 amino acids. Per the germline V gene, CDR1 is MNHNY and CDR2 is SVGAGI (reference sequence). CDR3 region: CASSSQGRREKLFF. DNA of the CDR3: TGTGCCAGCAGCTCACAGGGGCGGAGGGAAAAACTGTTTTTT.

The rearrangement joins TRBV29-1 to TRBJ2-7; D is unclear. Germline-derived CDR1 and CDR2 are SQVTM and ANQGSEA. The CDR3 has 13 amino acids. V was cut by 2 bases and J by 1 base, with 9 bases left in between. The CDR3 reads CSVELDNSYEQYF. The CDR3 nucleotides are TGCAGCGTTGAACTTGACAATTCCTACGAGCAGTACTTC.

This chain connects TRBV9 to TRBJ2-6; tentatively, D is TRBD1 (5 bases). This CDR3 comprises 16 residues. With 3 bases removed from V and 4 bases from J, the gap between germline ends came to 14 bases. CDR1 and CDR2 from the germline V gene are SGDLS and YYNGEE. The CDR3 loop is CASSAPQGTGANVLTF. CDR3 in DNA: TGTGCCAGCAGCGCCCCCCAGGGTACCGGGGCCAACGTCCTGACTTTC.

The rearrangement links TRBV5-1 to TRBJ1-1; 7 bases map to TRBD1. CDR1 is SGHRS, CDR2 YFSETQ, per germline. The CDR3 runs 13 residues. Trimming at V came to 4 bases and at J to 7 bases, leaving 7 bases not matched to a gene. The DNA for the CDR3 is TGCGCCAGCAGCATGACAGGGTTTAGTGAAGCTTTCTTT. This translates into CASSMTGFSEAFF. Filled out from reference TRBV5-1 and TRBJ1-1, the complete variable domain reads KAGVTQTPRYLIKTRGQQVTLSCSPISGHRSVSWYQQTPGQGLQFLFEYFSETQRNKGNFPGRFSGRQFSNSRSEMNVSTLELGDSALYLCASSMTGFSEAFFGQGTRLTVV.

The CDR3 DNA sequence: TGTGCCAGCAGCCTTGGGGACAGGGGATACGAGCAGTACTTC. It codes for CASSLGDRGYEQYF. The chain employs TRBV6-5 and TRBJ2-7; 10 positions match TRBD1. CDR1 and CDR2 (germline): MNHEY, SVGAGI. V gave up 6 bases and J gave up 4 bases; unmatched junction bases: 6. The CDR3 covers 14 residues.

The sample holds a few counts of this clone. At one boundary the junction diverges from the germline segment, which might be a read error. J is TRBJ1-1 and V is TRBV6-5; unclear D gene. CDR1 is MNHEY and CDR2 is SVGAGI in the germline V gene. CDR3 length: 12 residues. The CDR3 loop reads CASSYSELLHLF. Here the CDR3 DNA reads TGTGCCAGCAGTTACTCAGAACTGCTCCACCTCTTT.

This clone has just a few counts. This chain connects TRBV6-5 to TRBJ2-3; 8 bases agree with TRBD2. This CDR3 has 15 amino acids. V lost 3 bases, J lost 2 bases, and 4 bases stayed unmatched. Per germline, CDR1 MNHEY and CDR2 SVGAGI. The DNA of the CDR3 is TGTGCCAGCAGTTATGGGCGGGAGGCCACAGATACGCAGTATTTT. Translated, it gives CASSYGREATDTQYF.

The V gene is TRBV7-2, the J gene TRBJ1-4; weak D call: TRBD1 (6 bases). Trimming took 1 base from V and 8 from J, leaving 17 bases between them. This CDR3 contains 16 residues. Germline V gene data show CDR1 as SGHTA and CDR2 as FQGNSA. CDR3 nucleotide sequence: TGTGCCAGCAGCTTAGTTCGGGGGCGAATAGGGGAAAAACTGTTTTTT. Its translation is CASSLVRGRIGEKLFF.